The rows below give T cell receptor beta chains drawn from one sample of a study of OX40 agonist ivuxolimab in advanced cancers. Measured with immunoSEQ multiplex PCR; TCRdb has only the in-frame clones, and not every one. Among over 65,000 clones listed, around 93% were seen once. This material consisted of CD4+ or CD8+ T cells sorted from blood, taken in a trial of the OX40 agonist ivuxolimab. All receptors come from an adult with an advanced solid tumor such as melanoma, head and neck, liver or kidney cancer. CDR3s include the opening cysteine and the closing phenylalanine or tryptophan. The D gene is left open where the match is weak. Rows may omit the clone size; those that give it use once, few, many or a size class.

j_gene | d_gene | v_gene | abundance | CDR3aa | CDR3nt
TRBJ1-5 | . | TRBV7-9 | . | CASGHYSNQPQHF | TGTGCCAGCGGACACTATAGCAATCAGCCCCAGCACTTT
TRBJ2-3 | . | TRBV9 | . | CASGGGDTQYF | TGTGCCTCTGGGGGAGGCGATACGCAGTATTTT
TRBJ1-1 | . | TRBV19 | few | CASREGTEAFF | TGTGCCAGTAGAGAGGGCACTGAAGCTTTCTTT
TRBJ2-1 | . | TRBV4-3 | . | CASSEDAGYNEQFF | TGCGCCAGCAGTGAAGACGCCGGTTACAATGAGCAGTTCTTC
TRBJ2-1 | . | TRBV7-6 | . | CASGMGENNEQFF | TGTGCCAGCGGAATGGGGGAAAACAATGAGCAGTTCTTC
TRBJ1-4 | . | TRBV7-9 | . | CASSYPGTPDEKLFF | TGTGCCAGCAGCTACCCTGGGACCCCAGATGAAAAACTGTTTTTT
TRBJ2-3 | . | TRBV5-7 | . | CASTLWRGGGQGGDTQYF | TGTGCCAGCACCTTGTGGAGGGGGGGTGGCCAGGGGGGAGATACGCAGTATTTT
TRBJ1-1 | . | TRBV6-5 | once | CASSYPALGDTEAFF | TGTGCCAGCAGTTACCCGGCGCTGGGTGACACTGAAGCTTTCTTT
TRBJ2-1 | TRBD2 | TRBV7-9 | once | CASSGTSGGFNEQFF | TGTGCCAGCAGCGGGACTAGCGGGGGTTTCAATGAGCAGTTCTTC
TRBJ1-2 | TRBD1 | TRBV27 | . | CASSLLLGQGGVSGYTF | TGTGCCAGCAGTTTACTCCTGGGACAGGGAGGGGTGAGTGGCTACACCTTC
TRBJ2-5 | TRBD2 | TRBV28 | . | CASSLSLGAGASQETQYF | TGTGCCAGCAGTTTATCCCTTGGAGCGGGGGCATCCCAAGAGACCCAGTACTTC
TRBJ1-2 | . | TRBV9 | . | CASSVVGGEPFYGYTF | TGTGCCAGCAGCGTAGTTGGGGGGGAGCCCTTCTATGGCTACACCTTC
TRBJ2-3 | TRBD2 | TRBV6-4 | . | CASSAQRGGTDTQYF | TGTGCCAGCAGTGCCCAGCGGGGGGGCACAGATACGCAGTATTTT
TRBJ2-7 | TRBD1 | TRBV5-4 | . | CASSLVTGVYEQYF | TGTGCCAGCAGCTTGGTGACAGGGGTGTACGAGCAGTACTTC
TRBJ1-5 | . | TRBV7-9 | . | CASSLQTDSNQPQHF | TGTGCCAGCAGCTTACAGACAGATAGCAATCAGCCCCAGCATTTT
TRBJ1-1 | . | TRBV4-3 | . | CASRDMNTEAFF | TGCGCCAGCCGGGATATGAACACTGAAGCTTTCTTT
TRBJ2-5 | TRBD2 | TRBV7-8 | . | CASSLGLAGVFQETQYF | TGTGCCAGCAGCTTAGGGCTAGCGGGAGTTTTCCAAGAGACCCAGTACTTC
TRBJ1-2 | . | TRBV9 | . | CASSVDGDFFNYGYTF | TGTGCCAGCAGCGTAGATGGGGACTTTTTTAACTATGGCTACACCTTC
TRBJ2-7 | . | TRBV20-1 | . | CSAPLGEQYF | TGCAGTGCGCCTTTGGGCGAGCAGTACTTC
TRBJ2-7 | . | TRBV27 | . | CASSLFPRYEQYF | TGTGCCAGCAGTTTATTTCCTCGCTACGAGCAGTACTTC